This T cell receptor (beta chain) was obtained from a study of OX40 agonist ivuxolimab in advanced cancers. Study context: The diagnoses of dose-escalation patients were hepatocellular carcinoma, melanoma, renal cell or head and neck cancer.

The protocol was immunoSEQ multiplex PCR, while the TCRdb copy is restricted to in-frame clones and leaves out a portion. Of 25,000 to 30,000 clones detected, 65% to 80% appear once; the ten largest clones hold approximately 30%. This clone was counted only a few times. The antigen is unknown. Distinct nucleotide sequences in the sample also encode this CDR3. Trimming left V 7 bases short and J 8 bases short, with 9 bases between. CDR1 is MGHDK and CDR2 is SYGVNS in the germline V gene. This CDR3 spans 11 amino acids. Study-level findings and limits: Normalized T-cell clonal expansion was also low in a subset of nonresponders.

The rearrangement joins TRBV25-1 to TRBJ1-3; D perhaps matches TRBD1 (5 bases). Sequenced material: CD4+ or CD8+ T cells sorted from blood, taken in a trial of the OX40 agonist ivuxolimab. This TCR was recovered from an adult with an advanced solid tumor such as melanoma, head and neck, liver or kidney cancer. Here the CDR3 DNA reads TGTGCCAGCACTCCGGGGGACACCATATATTTT. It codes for CASTPGDTIYF.